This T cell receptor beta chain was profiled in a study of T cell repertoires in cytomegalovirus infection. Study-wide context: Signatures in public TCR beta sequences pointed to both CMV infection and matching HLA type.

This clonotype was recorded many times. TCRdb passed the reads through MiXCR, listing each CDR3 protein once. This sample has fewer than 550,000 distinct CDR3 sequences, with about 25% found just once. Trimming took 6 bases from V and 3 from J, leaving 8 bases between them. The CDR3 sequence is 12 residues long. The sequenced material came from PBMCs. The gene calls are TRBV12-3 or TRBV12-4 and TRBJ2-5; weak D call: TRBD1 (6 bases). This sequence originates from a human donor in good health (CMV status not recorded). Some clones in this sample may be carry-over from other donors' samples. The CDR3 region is CASSQGKETQYF. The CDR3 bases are TGTGCCAGCAGCCAGGGGAAAGAGACCCAGTACTTC.